The 10 T cell receptor beta chains below come from one sample, sequenced in a study of blood T cell repertoires in COVID-19 (dated by TCRdb to 2020 to 2021). The library came from the immunoSEQ multiplex PCR assay. TCRdb stores this immuneACCESS table with in-frame sequences only. Part of the clones is absent; in the studies checked, under half of the shortfall reflects unresolved V genes, and no reason is known for the rest. This sample gives almost 95,000 clones in total; approximately 88% of them show up just once. About a sixth of the sample comes from the top ten. Sequenced material: peripheral blood. All receptors come from a woman between 55 and 75 years old with COVID-19, enrolled during active disease.

The chain joins TRBV7-8 to TRBJ2-1, with 8 bases matching TRBD2. Germline lookup yields CDR1 SGHVS and CDR2 FQNEAQ. V shed 3 bases and J 7 bases; nucleotides not matched to a gene: 5. This CDR3 contains 14 residues. CDR3 in DNA: TGTGCCAGCAGCTTCAGCGGGGGTATGAATGAGCAGTTCTTC. This codes for CASSFSGGMNEQFF.

The chain carries TRBV6-1 and TRBJ2-3, with TRBD1 identical over 8 bases. J lost 1 base, V lost 6 bases, and 6 bases had no gene match. From germline, CDR1 is MNHNS and CDR2 SASEGT. There are 15 residues in the CDR3. The CDR3 DNA is TGTGCCAGCAGCGAACCGGACAGGGGCACAGATACGCAGTATTTT. Its translation is CASSEPDRGTDTQYF.

The genes are TRBV5-1 and TRBJ1-1; no clear D. The V end lost 4 bases, the J end lost 0 bases, and 10 bases lay between the germline ends. Germline CDR1 is SGHRS and CDR2 is YFSETQ. CDR3 size: 14 residues. CDR3 nucleotides: TGCGCCAGCAGCGCGACACTCCTGAACACTGAAGCTTTCTTT. It is translated as CASSATLLNTEAFF.

J is TRBJ1-4 and V is TRBV19; D gene ambiguous. With 3 bases removed from V and 7 bases from J, the gap between germline ends came to 6 bases. Per the germline V gene, CDR1 is LNHDA and CDR2 is SQIVND (reference sequence). The CDR3 sequence is 12 residues long. CDR3 region: CASSISGEKLFF. The CDR3, as DNA: TGTGCCAGTAGTATTAGCGGTGAAAAACTGTTTTTT.

The CDR3 DNA follows: TGTGCCAGCAGCTTAGGGGGGGGACCGGGACTAGCATCAGATACGCAGTATTTT. Translated, it gives CASSLGGGPGLASDTQYF. The rearrangement uses TRBV7-2 and TRBJ2-3, with TRBD2 identical over 9 bases. The V gene's germline CDR1 is SGHTA and CDR2 FQGNSA. V was clipped by 1 base and J by 4 bases; unmatched bases: 12. The CDR3 runs 18 residues. Full variable domain (outside the CDR3, taken from reference TRBV7-2 and TRBJ2-3): GAGVSQSPSNKVTEKGKDVELRCDPISGHTALYWYRQSLGQGLEFLIYFQGNSAPDKSGLPSDRFSAERTGGSVSTLTIQRTQQEDSAVYLCASSLGGGPGLASDTQYFGPGTRLTVL.

Written as DNA, the CDR3 is TGTGCCAGCAGCCCCGAGGGGGGGCGAGGCGAGCAGTACTTC. This sequence encodes CASSPEGGRGEQYF. The genes are TRBV6-2 or TRBV6-3 and TRBJ2-7, with D perhaps matching TRBD2 (7 bases). This CDR3 contains 14 residues. CDR1 and CDR2 (germline): MNHEY, SVGEGT. V lost 6 bases and J 6 bases, leaving 18 bases between the germline ends.

The CDR3 DNA reads TGTGCCAGCTTCGGGGGGATCCTGGGAGGAAACACCATATATTTT. Translated: CASFGGILGGNTIYF. The chain recombines TRBV7-6 with TRBJ1-3; possible D gene TRBD1, 5 bases. This CDR3 comprises 15 residues. V lost 8 bases to trimming and J lost 4 bases, with 18 bases between them. Germline CDR1 reads SGHVS; CDR2 reads FNYEAQ.

The CDR3: CSVAGGAVSSYEQYF. The CDR3 nucleotides are TGCAGCGTCGCGGGCGGAGCGGTGAGCTCCTACGAGCAGTACTTC. The V gene is TRBV29-1, the J gene TRBJ2-7; D is possibly TRBD2 (5 bases). Germline V gives CDR1 SQVTM, CDR2 ANQGSEA. The V end was cut by 6 bases, the J end by 0 bases, with 18 bases between. The CDR3 extends over 15 amino acids.

The chain couples TRBV30 to TRBJ2-3; D unclear. There are 13 residues in the CDR3. Germline CDR1 and CDR2: GTSNPN and SVGIG (reference sequence). Trimming stripped 4 bases from V and 0 bases from J, with 8 bases between. In nucleotides, the CDR3 is TGTGCCTGGACAACGGTTAGCACAGATACGCAGTATTTT. Protein: CAWTTVSTDTQYF. Looking up the rest from reference TRBV30 and TRBJ2-3 gives the full variable domain: SQTIHQWPATLVQPVGSPLSLECTVEGTSNPNLYWYRQAAGRGLQLLFYSVGIGQISSEVPQNLSASRPQDRQFILSSKKLLLSDSGFYLCAWTTVSTDTQYFGPGTRLTVL.

This clone was counted a single time. The rearrangement links TRBV7-2 to TRBJ2-3; possibly TRBD1 for D (5 bases). Between the trimmed V and J ends, which lost 1 base and 5 bases, there was a span of 7 bases. Germline V gene lookup returns CDR1 SGHTA and CDR2 FQGNSA. The CDR3 sequence is 13 residues long. This CDR3 reads CASSLDQGDTQYF. The CDR3 DNA sequence: TGTGCCAGCAGCTTAGACCAGGGAGATACGCAGTATTTT. Combining the CDR3 with reference TRBV7-2 and TRBJ2-3 gives the whole variable domain GAGVSQSPSNKVTEKGKDVELRCDPISGHTALYWYRQSLGQGLEFLIYFQGNSAPDKSGLPSDRFSAERTGGSVSTLTIQRTQQEDSAVYLCASSLDQGDTQYFGPGTRLTVL.